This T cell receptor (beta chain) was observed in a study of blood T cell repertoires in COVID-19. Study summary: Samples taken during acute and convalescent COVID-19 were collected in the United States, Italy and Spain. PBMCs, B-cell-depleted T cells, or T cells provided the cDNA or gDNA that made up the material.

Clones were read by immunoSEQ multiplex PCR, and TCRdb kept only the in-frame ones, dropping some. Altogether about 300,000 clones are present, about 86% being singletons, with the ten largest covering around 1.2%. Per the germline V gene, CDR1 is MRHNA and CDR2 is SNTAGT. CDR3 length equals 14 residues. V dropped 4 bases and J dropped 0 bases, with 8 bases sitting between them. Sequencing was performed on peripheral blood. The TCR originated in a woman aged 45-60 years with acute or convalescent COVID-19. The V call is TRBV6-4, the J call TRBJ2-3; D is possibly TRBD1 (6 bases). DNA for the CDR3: TGTGCCAGCAGTGTCCAGGGGAGCACAGATACGCAGTATTTT. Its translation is CASSVQGSTDTQYF.